This entry is about one T cell receptor (beta chain). This clone's antigen is unknown. No base qualities exist here, and no much larger clone lies one base off it. These data come from a study of T cells in placental villitis. Broadly, across the study: Two of the control placentae were from preterm deliveries, but examination found no significant pathology in either one. Placental TCR-beta repertoires were compared across villitis of unknown etiology, gestational-age-matched unaffected controls, and infectious villitis in order to test an allograft-versus-infection hypothesis. What the research found in general, with its limitations: Because the paraffin blocks included small amounts of decidua, some of the captured T cells, particularly in controls, may have been decidual rather than villous infiltrates. Higher clonality was observed in villitis of unknown etiology placentae than in controls (median around 0.06 versus 0.006, p=0.0025), a finding indicative of clonal expansion. CMV-specific clone frequencies were higher in infectious CMV cases than in villitis of unknown etiology (0.011 vs 0.001), and the villitis of unknown etiology frequencies did not differ from those of controls. With bulk tissue sequencing, helper, regulatory or cytotoxic T cells could not be distinguished, nor could maternal versus fetal T cells, and gamma-delta receptors were excluded.

CDR3 length: 13 amino acids, cysteine to phenylalanine. The read is trimmed to its CDR3 DNA, 39 bases read in frame from base 1. From the germline V gene, CDR1 is SGHTA and CDR2 is FQGTGA. Deletion took 0 bases off V and 8 bases off J, with a span of 8 bases between the germline ends. Some ten control placentae without villitis were matched to the villitis of unknown etiology cases by gestational age at delivery. Placentae were collected after delivery and examined grossly and histologically before archival tissue was selected. Five 10-micron scrolls were cut from each FFPE block, and DNA was isolated using the AllPrep DNA/RNA FFPE Tissue kit. NanoDrop was used to check DNA concentration and purity, while a Bioanalyzer was used to assess RNA quality. The immunoSEQ v4 bias-controlled multiplex PCR assay, performed blinded to group allocation, was used to amplify TCR-beta CDR3 regions from genomic DNA. To estimate the quantities of nucleated cells and T cells in each sample, reference gene primers were added alongside the TCR-beta primers. Sequencing of the libraries was performed on an Illumina MiSeq with a 100-cycle paired-end protocol. Processing in the source paper ran as follows. In the immunoSEQ Analyzer software, diversity and richness were calculated, with richness measured by iChao1 and clonality based on Pielou evenness and Shannon diversity on a 0-1 scale where a higher value means less diversity. CDR3 amino acid sequences with V/J genes were queried against VDJdb for CMV, EBV and influenza A specificities using confidence 3 and substitution 2. The Morisita-Horn index was used to assess how much TCR-beta amino acid clonotypes overlapped between the villitis of unknown etiology, infectious villitis and control repertoires. Entries here come from immuneACCESS through TCRdb and include only in-frame sequences with V and J called. Some clones fail to appear in such tables; in the studies checked, an unresolved V gene covers under half of the shortfall, and the cause of the remainder is unknown. V, J and clone size are taken as reported in that table, and D and trimming were inferred from the DNA itself. This sample has about 700 clones in its table, and 95% to 98% of those were observed once. 3% to 3.5% of the sample belongs to the ten largest clones.

The specimen sequenced was placental tissue containing maternal and fetal cells. The chain employs TRBV7-3 and TRBJ2-1; a confident D gene designation cannot be given. The sequence derives from a human donor in good health; the placental T cells may come from both mother and fetus. Here is the DNA: TGTGCCAGCAGCTTAACGTTAGCAGATGAGCAGTTCTTC. Translated, this gives CASSLTLADEQFF.